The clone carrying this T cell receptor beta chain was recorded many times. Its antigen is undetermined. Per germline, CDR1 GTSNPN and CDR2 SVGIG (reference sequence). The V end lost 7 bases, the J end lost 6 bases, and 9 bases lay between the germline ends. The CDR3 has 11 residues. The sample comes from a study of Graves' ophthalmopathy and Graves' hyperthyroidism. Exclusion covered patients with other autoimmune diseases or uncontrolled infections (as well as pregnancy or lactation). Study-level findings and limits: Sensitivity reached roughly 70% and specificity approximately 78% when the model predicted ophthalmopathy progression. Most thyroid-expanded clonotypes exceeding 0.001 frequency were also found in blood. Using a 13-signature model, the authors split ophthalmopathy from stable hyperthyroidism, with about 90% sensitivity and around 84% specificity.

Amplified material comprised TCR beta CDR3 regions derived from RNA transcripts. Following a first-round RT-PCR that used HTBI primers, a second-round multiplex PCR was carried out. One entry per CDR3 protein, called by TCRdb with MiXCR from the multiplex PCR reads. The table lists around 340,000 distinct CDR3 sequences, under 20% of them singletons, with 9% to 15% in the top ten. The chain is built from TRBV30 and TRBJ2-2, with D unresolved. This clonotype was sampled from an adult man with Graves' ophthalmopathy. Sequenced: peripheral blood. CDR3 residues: CAFNRAGELFF. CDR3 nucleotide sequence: TGTGCCTTTAATAGGGCCGGGGAGCTGTTTTTT.